The rows below give T cell receptor beta chains drawn from one sample of a study of cytomegalovirus exposure and HLA in healthy donors. Generated by immunoSEQ multiplex PCR, the TCRdb table keeps only in-frame clones and is missing some. The sample consists of around 120,000 clones, about three quarters of them appearing once. The specimen sequenced was PBMCs. The receptors were gathered from a woman in her thirties or forties in good health and CMV-seropositive. Both conserved end residues are part of each CDR3. The order of the fields is V gene, CDR3 length, J gene, CDR3 protein.

>TRBV5-6|15|TRBJ1-4
CASSLPQGASEKLFF
>TRBV29-1|13|TRBJ1-5
CSAGGGKNQPQHF
>TRBV20-1|11|TRBJ1-3
CSADRGNTIYF
>TRBV6-6|15|TRBJ2-7
CASRVGQQPRYEQYF
>TRBV7-2|15|TRBJ1-2
CASSLAGSGGYGYTF
>TRBV5-4|13|TRBJ2-5
CASSFPGQETQYF
>TRBV7-8|16|TRBJ2-5
CASSPWDYLGGETQYF
>TRBV5-1|15|TRBJ1-4
CASSTLGPPEEKLFF
>TRBV19|16|TRBJ2-7
CASSPTGLATLYEQYF
>TRBV9|14|TRBJ2-7
CASSPTGAGAEQYF
>TRBV10-2|11|TRBJ2-5
CASTVQETQYF
>TRBV7-2|14|TRBJ2-1
CASSLPTGGNEQFF
>TRBV9|13|TRBJ2-5
CASSTAGQETQYF
>TRBV7-6|14|TRBJ2-5
CASSSSGRRETQYF
>TRBV6-5|15|TRBJ1-4
CASSRTAGSNEKLFF
>TRBV25-1|14|TRBJ1-3
CASSEAVSGNTIYF
>TRBV7-6|14|TRBJ2-2
CASSLTGNTGELFF
>TRBV4-1|15|TRBJ2-7
CASSQPGQGSYEQYF
>TRBV7-2|14|TRBJ1-1
CASHQGSRNTEAFF
>TRBV6-1|13|TRBJ2-3
CASSDLGTDTQYF
>TRBV14|17|TRBJ2-1
CASSPRIKGGARNEQFF
>TRBV5-3|10|TRBJ2-7
CARSPYEQYF
>TRBV19|14|TRBJ1-6
CASTPQGTNSPLHF
>TRBV15|14|TRBJ1-1
CATSSSRGFPQAFF
>TRBV5-1|14|TRBJ1-2
CASSLGDRPYGYTF
>TRBV6-5|15|TRBJ1-4
CASSYSQGTNEKLFF
>TRBV5-5|16|TRBJ2-6
CASSLLLSSGANVLTF
>TRBV27|14|TRBJ2-5
CASSLDQREATQYF
>TRBV6-1|13|TRBJ1-5
CASTDRGSQPQHF
>TRBV7-9|17|TRBJ1-2
CASSLERSGDGDYGYTF
>TRBV6-5|16|TRBJ2-7
CASSYSTASSSYEQYF
>TRBV9|15|TRBJ2-7
CASSVGSGGSYEQYF
>TRBV6-5|13|TRBJ1-1
CASTSATTLPAFF
>TRBV11-2|16|TRBJ1-6
CASSLEGSQGGSPLHF
>TRBV7-9|14|TRBJ1-6
CASTPTGEGSPLHF